A selection of T cell receptor beta chains follows, all from one sample in a study of shared T cell receptors in the human thymus. The method was immunoSEQ multiplex PCR; TCRdb's version includes in-frame clones alone and lacks a portion of them. The data contain about 380,000 clones, 95% of them seen just once; the ten biggest clones take up around 0.019%. What was sequenced was thymocytes. The source of these receptors is a human donor. Each CDR3 is given with its conserved first and last residue. D genes are given only for firm matches. Some rows mark clone size as missing; the rest say once, few, many or name a class of expanded clone.

D,V,size,J,DNA,CDR3
NA,TRBV11-3,NA,TRBJ1-3,TGTGCCAGCAGCCCAAGCGATTGGGGCTCTGGAAACACCATATATTTT,CASSPSDWGSGNTIYF
NA,TRBV28,once,TRBJ2-7,TGTGCCAGCAGCCCCCCCCGGCAGGCTTCCTACGAGCAGTACTTC,CASSPPRQASYEQYF
TRBD2,TRBV19,NA,TRBJ2-6,TGTGCCAGTAGTGGGGGAGGGTCTGGGGCCAACGTCCTGACTTTC,CASSGGGSGANVLTF
TRBD1,TRBV7-9,NA,TRBJ2-5,TGTGCCAGCAGCCATGAGCGGACAGGGGCGGTGGAGACCCAGTACTTC,CASSHERTGAVETQYF
TRBD2,TRBV9,once,TRBJ2-1,TGTGCCAGCAGCGTAGCCCCCAGAGGGCGGGAGGGGGCTAATGAGCAGTTCTTC,CASSVAPRGREGANEQFF
NA,TRBV7-8,NA,TRBJ1-5,TGTGCCAGCAGCCCCCTGATGGCAGAGGCGGTTGGCAATCAGCCCCAGCATTTT,CASSPLMAEAVGNQPQHF
TRBD1,TRBV9,NA,TRBJ2-2,TGTGCCAGCAGCTTCGACAGGGGGAGCTTTTCGAACACCGGGGAGCTGTTTTTT,CASSFDRGSFSNTGELFF
TRBD1,TRBV29-1,NA,TRBJ2-3,TGCAGCGGTAGACAGGGGCATACGCAGTATTTT,CSGRQGHTQYF
TRBD2,TRBV18,NA,TRBJ2-1,TGTGCCAGCTCACCTAGGGCTCGGAGTAGCGGCCCCCGCGGGAGGAATGAGCAGTTCTTC,CASSPRARSSGPRGRNEQFF
TRBD2,TRBV6-5,NA,TRBJ2-1,TGTGCCAGCAGTTGTACTAGCGTTTCCCATGAGCAGTTCTTC,CASSCTSVSHEQFF
TRBD2,TRBV6-5,NA,TRBJ2-7,TGTGCCAGCAGCCCCGGTGCGGCGGGAGGGTACGAGCAGTACTTC,CASSPGAAGGYEQYF
NA,TRBV27,NA,TRBJ1-1,TGTGCCAGCACCACGGGTGCGTGGGACACTGAAGCTTTCTTT,CASTTGAWDTEAFF
NA,TRBV19,NA,TRBJ1-1,TGTGCCAGTAGTATAGATAAGGGAATGAACACTGAAGCTTTCTTT,CASSIDKGMNTEAFF
NA,TRBV6-5,NA,TRBJ1-1,TGTGCCAGCAGGCCCGGGACACCTAACACTGAAGCTTTCTTT,CASRPGTPNTEAFF
TRBD2,TRBV6-1,NA,TRBJ2-1,TGTGCCAGCAGTGAATACGTGGGACTACCTTCCTACAATGAGCAGTTCTTC,CASSEYVGLPSYNEQFF
TRBD2,TRBV5-4,NA,TRBJ2-3,TGTGCCAGCAGTAATCCGGGACTAGCGAAACATCGTAGCACAGATACGCAGTATTTT,CASSNPGLAKHRSTDTQYF
NA,TRBV15,NA,TRBJ1-3,TGTGCCACCAGCAGGACCCCGAGGGGAAGGGGACTGGGAAACACCATATATTTT,CATSRTPRGRGLGNTIYF
TRBD2,TRBV28,NA,TRBJ2-1,TGTGCCAGCAGTTTAATTCCCGGACTAGCGGGAATCTTC,CASSLIPGLAGIF
NA,TRBV5-4,NA,TRBJ2-1,TGTGCCAGCAGCTTGGATCGGCGGGATTACTACAATGAGCAGTTCTTC,CASSLDRRDYYNEQFF
TRBD2,TRBV4-2,NA,TRBJ2-1,TGTGCCAGCAGCCCCCGACTAGCGGGAGTCAATGAGCAGTTCTTC,CASSPRLAGVNEQFF
TRBD2,TRBV4-1,NA,TRBJ2-3,TGCGCCAGCAGCTCTACCATAGCGGGAGGGTCCAATCCGCAATGCACAGATACGCAGTATTTT,CASSSTIAGGSNPQCTDTQYF
TRBD1,TRBV7-9,once,TRBJ1-2,TGTGCCAGCAGCTTACCGGGACAGAAGGGGGCTAACTATGGCTACACCTTC,CASSLPGQKGANYGYTF
NA,TRBV11-3,NA,TRBJ2-5,TGTGCCAGCAGCTACCAAGAGACCCAGTACTTC,CASSYQETQYF
NA,TRBV5-6,NA,TRBJ1-2,TGTGCCAGCAGCTTCCGACCGGGTCCACCGATTAACTATGGCTACACCTTC,CASSFRPGPPINYGYTF